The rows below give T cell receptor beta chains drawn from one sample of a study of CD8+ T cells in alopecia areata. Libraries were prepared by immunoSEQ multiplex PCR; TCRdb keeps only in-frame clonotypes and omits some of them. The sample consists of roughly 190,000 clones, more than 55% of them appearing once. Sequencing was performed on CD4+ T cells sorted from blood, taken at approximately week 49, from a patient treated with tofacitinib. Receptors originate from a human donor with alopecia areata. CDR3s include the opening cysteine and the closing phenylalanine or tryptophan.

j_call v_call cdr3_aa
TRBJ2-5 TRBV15 CATSRDQAETQYF
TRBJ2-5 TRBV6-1 CASSEGLRQETQYF
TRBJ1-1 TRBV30 CAWRGQGIGEAFF
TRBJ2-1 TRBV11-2 CASSVGTHNEQFF
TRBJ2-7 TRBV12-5 CASGFGSYEQYF
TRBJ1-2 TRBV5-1 CASSSGDSPYGYTF
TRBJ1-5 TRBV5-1 CASSLGARDQPQHF
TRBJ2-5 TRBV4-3 CAPGAETQYF
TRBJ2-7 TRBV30 CAWRRTGGSYEQYF
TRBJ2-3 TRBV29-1 CSVDGPSGDTQYF
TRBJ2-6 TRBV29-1 CSVGESGANVLTF
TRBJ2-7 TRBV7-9 CATSRSSYEQYF
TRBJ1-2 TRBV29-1 CSVNRDRVDGYTF
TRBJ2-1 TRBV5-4 CASSLSTNEQFF
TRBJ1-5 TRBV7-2 CASSTERTVRPQHF
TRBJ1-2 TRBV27 CASRSDRGYTF
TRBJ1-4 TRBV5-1 CASSLRTGEKLFF
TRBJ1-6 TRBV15 CATSRDQGARSPLHF
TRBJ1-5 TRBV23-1 CASSPPAGPRNQPQHF
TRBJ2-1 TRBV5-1 CASSPSGVGNEQFF
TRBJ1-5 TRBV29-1 CSVGTGRMRPQHF
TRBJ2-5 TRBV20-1 CSAWTEETQYF
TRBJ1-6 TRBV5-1 CASSFQELHNSPLHF
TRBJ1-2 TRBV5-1 CASSYVGENYGYTF
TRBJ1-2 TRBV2 CASSYGDWYTF
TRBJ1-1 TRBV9 CASSVDHTEAFF
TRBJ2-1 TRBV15 CATSRDLYEQFF
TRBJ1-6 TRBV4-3 CASSLGNPGHSPLHF
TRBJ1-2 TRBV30 CAWSVGQLPPYTF
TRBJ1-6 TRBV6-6 CASSPGQANSPLHF
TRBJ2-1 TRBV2 CASRPDAKQFF
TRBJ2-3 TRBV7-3 CASSLSQRGDTQYF
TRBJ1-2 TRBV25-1 CASKHVYGYTF
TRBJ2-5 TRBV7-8 CASSFRTRGEETQYF
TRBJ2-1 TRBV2 CASSPRTGTRNNEQFF
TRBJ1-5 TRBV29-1 CSVGGTGVQPQHF
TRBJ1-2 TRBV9 CASSVDVGNYGYTF
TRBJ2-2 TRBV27 CASSLSRGRELFF
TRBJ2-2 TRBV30 CAWSVPGELFF
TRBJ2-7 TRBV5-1 CASSLQASTYEQYF
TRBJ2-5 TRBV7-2 CASSLDSSRETQYF
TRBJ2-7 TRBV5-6 CASRRRDRSSYEQYF
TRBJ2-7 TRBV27 CASSLIPHSFYEQYF
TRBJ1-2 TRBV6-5 CANSYSVQGSIYGYTF
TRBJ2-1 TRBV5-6 CASSLIGNEQFF
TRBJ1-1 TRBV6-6 CASSPDRGPPFF
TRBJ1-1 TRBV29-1 CSVDVMAEAFF
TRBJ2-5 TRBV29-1 CSVDLAGLHQYF